A selection of T cell receptor beta chains follows, all from one sample in a study of blood T cell repertoires in COVID-19. Repertoires were generated with immunoSEQ multiplex PCR, while TCRdb's copy carries only in-frame clones and drops some. The table has 150,000 to 200,000 clones, roughly nine tenths seen once. Sequences were obtained from peripheral blood. The receptors derive from a woman aged 55 to 70 with COVID-19, enrolled during active disease. CDR3s include the opening cysteine and the closing phenylalanine or tryptophan. The D gene is left open where the match is weak. Some rows mark clone size as missing; the rest say once, few, many or name a class of expanded clone.

TGCGCCAGCAGCCGTGACAGGGTACCTTCCAATGGCTACACCTTC,CASSRDRVPSNGYTF,TRBD1,TRBJ1-2,TRBV5-1,-
TGTGCCAGCAGTGAGAGCGGGAACAACCGAGATACGCAGTATTTT,CASSESGNNRDTQYF,TRBD2,TRBJ2-3,TRBV6-4,-
TGTGCCAGCAGTGCGGGCAGGGGTGCAGATACGCAGTATTTT,CASSAGRGADTQYF,-,TRBJ2-3,TRBV2,-
TGCGCCAGCAGTAGACAGGGGGCAGGGGAGCAGTACTTC,CASSRQGAGEQYF,TRBD1,TRBJ2-7,TRBV5-1,few
TGTGCCGCTTGGGTGGGACAGGGATCCTACGAGCAGTACTTC,CAAWVGQGSYEQYF,TRBD1,TRBJ2-7,TRBV10-3,-
TGTGCCACCACAGGGGGCCCCTACGAGCAGTACTTC,CATTGGPYEQYF,TRBD1,TRBJ2-7,TRBV28,-
TGTGCCACCAGTGATTTATCCAGCGTAGATACGCAGTATTTT,CATSDLSSVDTQYF,-,TRBJ2-3,TRBV24-1,few
TGTGCCAGTAGTATAGGACCGGGACAATCGGGCTACACCTTC,CASSIGPGQSGYTF,-,TRBJ1-2,TRBV19,-
TGTGCCAGCAGCCCCGATAGCCTTGGAAACACCATATATTTT,CASSPDSLGNTIYF,-,TRBJ1-3,TRBV7-3,-
TGTGCCAGCAGCTGGACCGGGGATACAAATTCACCCCTCCACTTT,CASSWTGDTNSPLHF,-,TRBJ1-6,TRBV7-3,-
TGTGCCAGCAGCCCACAGGGGGTTTCCTACGAGCAGTACTTC,CASSPQGVSYEQYF,TRBD1,TRBJ2-7,TRBV7-9,few
TGCGCCAGCAGCTTGGAACAGACAGGCAATTCACCCCTCCACTTT,CASSLEQTGNSPLHF,-,TRBJ1-6,TRBV5-1,-
TGTGCCAGCTCACCACCGGGGAGCGGGAGAGGCCCAGAGACCCAGTACTTC,CASSPPGSGRGPETQYF,TRBD2,TRBJ2-5,TRBV18,-
TGTGCCAGCAGCCCACAAACTAGGCCAGAGACCCAGTACTTC,CASSPQTRPETQYF,-,TRBJ2-5,TRBV7-2,-
TGTGCCAGCAGCCCTAGGAACAGGGCGTATCAGCCCCAGCATTTT,CASSPRNRAYQPQHF,-,TRBJ1-5,TRBV6-4,-
TGTGCCAGCAGCGTAGAGCGGATCTCTGGAAACACCATATATTTT,CASSVERISGNTIYF,-,TRBJ1-3,TRBV9,-
TGTGCCAGCAGTCATCGTCCCCCTAATGAAAAACTGTTTTTT,CASSHRPPNEKLFF,-,TRBJ1-4,TRBV6-6,-
TGTGCCTGGGGGCTCGGGAGCAATCAGCCCCAGCATTTT,CAWGLGSNQPQHF,-,TRBJ1-5,TRBV30,-
TGCGCCAGCAGCTTCCTGGACACCCCCTACGAGCAGTACTTC,CASSFLDTPYEQYF,-,TRBJ2-7,TRBV5-1,-
TGCAGCGTTGAGTCGGGGAAAGATGGCTACACCTTC,CSVESGKDGYTF,-,TRBJ1-2,TRBV29-1,-
TGCGCCAGCAGCCTTGCGGGACGCCCTGGAGATACGCAGTATTTT,CASSLAGRPGDTQYF,-,TRBJ2-3,TRBV5-1,-
TGTGCCTGGAGGGACCGGACAGATCGGAGCACCGGGGAGCTGTTTTTT,CAWRDRTDRSTGELFF,-,TRBJ2-2,TRBV30,-
TGTGCCAGTAGATCGCCGTGGGGGGGGGCTGACTATGGCTACACCTTC,CASRSPWGGADYGYTF,-,TRBJ1-2,TRBV19,-
TGTGCCAGCACCGTTAGCGGGGCTAGCACAGATACGCAGTATTTT,CASTVSGASTDTQYF,TRBD2,TRBJ2-3,TRBV7-2,-
TGCGCCAGCAGCCAGGGACAGAACACCGGGGAGCTGTTTTTT,CASSQGQNTGELFF,-,TRBJ2-2,TRBV4-1,once
TGTGCCAGCAGTAACAGGGGGCAAACAGATACGCAGTATTTT,CASSNRGQTDTQYF,TRBD1,TRBJ2-3,TRBV28,-